Following are 27 T cell receptor beta chains from one sample sequenced in a study of cytotoxic CD8 clonotypes in ibrutinib-treated CLL. Profiled with immunoSEQ multiplex PCR; TCRdb holds only in-frame clones, not every one. The repertoire includes under 300,000 clones, 70% of them detected once, and 15% sits in the top ten. Source: PBMCs, taken after 24 months of ibrutinib treatment. All receptors derive from a human donor with chronic lymphocytic leukemia.

CDR3 coding DNA: TGTGCCAGCAGCTTAGCGTCTAGCGGGAACGGGGAGCTGTTTTTT. It specifies CASSLASSGNGELFF. The chain links TRBV7-9 to TRBJ2-2; 9 nucleotides line up with TRBD2. This CDR3 spans 15 amino acids. The V gene's germline CDR1 is SEHNR and CDR2 FQNEAQ (reference sequence). With V trimmed by 0 bases and J by 7 bases, 3 bases remained unmatched. Drawing the rest from reference TRBV7-9 and TRBJ2-2, the complete variable domain is DTGVSQNPRHKITKRGQNVTFRCDPISEHNRLYWYRQTLGQGPEFLTYFQNEAQLEKSRLLSDRFSAERPKGSFSTLEIQRTEQGDSAMYLCASSLASSGNGELFFGEGSRLTVL.

This clone was picked up one time. The chain is built from TRBV28 and TRBJ1-3; D gene unclear. CDR3 length equals 11 residues. Germline CDR1 MDHEN, CDR2 SYDVKM. The ends were cut back, 2 bases at V and 8 bases at J, with 4 bases in the middle. The CDR3 bases are TGTGCCAGCAGTTTAGGTGACACCATATATTTT. This encodes CASSLGDTIYF.

This rearrangement joins TRBV18 to TRBJ2-7; 8 nucleotides agree with TRBD2. The junction had 4 bases not matched to a gene; V was cut back by 4 bases and J by 5 bases. This CDR3 region has 13 residues. Germline V gives CDR1 KGHSH, CDR2 LQKENI. CDR3 amino acids: CASSQGTSNEQYF. In DNA, the CDR3 is TGTGCCAGCTCACAAGGGACTAGTAACGAGCAGTACTTC.

In nucleotides, the CDR3 is TGCAGCGTGGCAGTACTAGGGACTGCAGATACGCAGTATTTT. Protein: CSVAVLGTADTQYF. This chain uses TRBV29-1 with TRBJ2-3; D may be TRBD2 (6 bases). V was trimmed by 6 bases and J by 4 bases, leaving 17 bases between them. CDR3 length equals 14 residues. CDR1 and CDR2 (germline): SQVTM, ANQGSEA.

The V and J genes are TRBV27 and TRBJ2-1, with 7 bases lining up with TRBD2. The CDR3 length is 15 residues. Germline CDR1 and CDR2: MNHEY and SMNVEV (reference sequence). The V and J ends lost 5 bases and 2 bases, in that order; junction bases with no gene match: 6. CDR3: CASSPIAGTYNEQFF. In DNA, the CDR3 is TGTGCCAGCAGTCCGATAGCGGGCACCTACAATGAGCAGTTCTTC.

This chain connects TRBV11-2 to TRBJ1-2, with TRBD1 identical over 9 bases. The germline gives CDR1 SGHAT, CDR2 FQNNGV. This CDR3 spans 14 amino acids. Unmatched junction bases numbered 7, after V lost 4 bases and J lost 7 bases. The CDR3 loop is CASSYGTGLTGYTF. Written as DNA, the CDR3 is TGTGCCAGCAGCTACGGGACAGGGCTTACTGGCTACACCTTC.

CDR3 residues: CASSTAAFDGEQYF. The DNA of the CDR3 is TGTGCCAGTAGCACCGCGGCTTTCGATGGCGAGCAGTACTTC. V is TRBV19 and J is TRBJ2-7, with unresolved D. The CDR3 runs to 14 residues. Per germline, CDR1 LNHDA and CDR2 SQIVND (reference sequence). The ends were cut back, 6 bases at V and 6 bases at J, with 18 bases in the middle.

The J gene is TRBJ2-7, the V gene TRBV28; D is perhaps TRBD1 (5 bases). The V and J ends lost 7 bases and 6 bases respectively, with 13 bases between them. Germline-derived CDR1 and CDR2 are MDHEN and SYDVKM. This CDR3 has 12 residues. CDR3 bases: TGTGCCAGCAACGTGGGGCTACTCGAGCAGTACTTC. Protein: CASNVGLLEQYF. Drawing the rest from reference TRBV28 and TRBJ2-7, the complete variable domain is DVKVTQSSRYLVKRTGEKVFLECVQDMDHENMFWYRQDPGLGLRLIYFSYDVKMKEKGDIPEGYSVSREKKERFSLILESASTNQTSMYLCASNVGLLEQYFGPGTRLTVT.

The chain recombines TRBV7-6 with TRBJ2-3, with no clear D. Germline CDR1 SGHVS, CDR2 FNYEAQ. Trimming removed 1 base from V and 4 bases from J, with 6 bases in between. The CDR3 totals 13 residues. The CDR3 loop reads CASSLGGADTQYF. The DNA of the CDR3 is TGTGCCAGCAGCTTAGGAGGTGCAGATACGCAGTATTTT.

This clone was seen a few times. The CDR3 coding sequence is TGTGCCAGCAGCCAAGATTTAGGGGTCCTGGGGGAGCTGTTTTTT. Its translation: CASSQDLGVLGELFF. The chain uses TRBV4-2 and TRBJ2-2, with D possibly matching TRBD1 (5 bases). CDR3 length equals 15 residues. Germline CDR1 reads LGHNA; CDR2 reads YNFKEQ. V was shortened by 0 bases and J by 8 bases, with 13 bases between the two germline ends.

The chain has TRBV2 and TRBJ2-5; D might be TRBD2 (5 bases). The CDR3 is 13 residues long. CDR1 and CDR2 (germline): SNHLY, FYNNEI. V gave up 2 bases and J gave up 4 bases, with 8 bases separating them. The CDR3 coding sequence is TGTGCCAGCAGTGAAAGCGGACCAGAGACCCAGTACTTC. Translation gives CASSESGPETQYF.

The genes are TRBV5-1 and TRBJ1-5; D uncertain. The V end lost 4 bases, the J end lost 0 bases, and 11 bases lay between the germline ends. CDR1 is SGHRS and CDR2 is YFSETQ in the germline V gene. This CDR3 has 15 amino acids. CDR3 sequence: CASSRDGVSNQPQHF. For the CDR3, the DNA is TGCGCCAGCAGCCGGGATGGAGTTAGCAATCAGCCCCAGCATTTT. The variable domain in full, completed from reference TRBV5-1 and TRBJ1-5, reads KAGVTQTPRYLIKTRGQQVTLSCSPISGHRSVSWYQQTPGQGLQFLFEYFSETQRNKGNFPGRFSGRQFSNSRSEMNVSTLELGDSALYLCASSRDGVSNQPQHFGDGTRLSIL.

The rearrangement joins TRBV30 to TRBJ2-1; no firm D call. Between the trimmed V and J ends, which lost 0 bases and 9 bases, there was a span of 6 bases. This CDR3 is built from 11 residues. Germline CDR1 reads GTSNPN; CDR2 reads SVGIG (reference sequence). The CDR3 reads CAWSVGAEQFF. The CDR3 DNA sequence: TGTGCCTGGAGTGTGGGCGCTGAGCAGTTCTTC.

The CDR3 region is CSVEGDVSNEQFF. In DNA form, the CDR3 reads TGCAGCGTTGAAGGGGACGTCAGCAATGAGCAGTTCTTC. The chain joins TRBV29-1 to TRBJ2-1, with D possibly being TRBD1 or TRBD2 (5 bases each). From germline, CDR1 is SQVTM and CDR2 ANQGSEA. The V gene lost 1 base and the J gene lost 6 bases, with 10 bases spanning the gap. CDR3 length equals 13 residues.

V gene TRBV4-1 combines with J gene TRBJ2-5, with D possibly matching TRBD2 (6 bases). Germline-derived CDR1 and CDR2 are MGHRA and YSYEKL. Trimming removed 4 bases from V and 1 base from J, with 16 bases in between. This CDR3 has 16 amino acids. In DNA form, the CDR3 reads TGCGCCAGCAGCCGAGGACTAACCTACTCCCAAGAGACCCAGTACTTC. It encodes CASSRGLTYSQETQYF.

The chain recombines TRBV19 with TRBJ1-5, with TRBD1 matching over 9 bases. CDR1 is LNHDA, CDR2 SQIVND, per germline (reference sequence). Trimming cost V 3 bases and J 1 base; bases outside gene matches: 4. The CDR3 has 16 residues. This chain's CDR3 is CASSISGTGSNQPQHF. CDR3 sequence (DNA): TGTGCCAGTAGTATCTCCGGGACAGGGAGCAATCAGCCCCAGCATTTT.

The J gene is TRBJ2-7, the V gene TRBV28, with D possibly being TRBD1 (6 bases). Germline loops: CDR1 MDHEN, CDR2 SYDVKM. Trimming left V 8 bases short and J 9 bases short, with 23 bases between. There are 14 residues in the CDR3. CDR3 sequence: CASAPGHRVIGQYF. CDR3 in DNA: TGTGCCAGCGCGCCGGGACACAGGGTTATAGGGCAGTACTTC.

This chain joins TRBV6-5 and TRBJ1-2; a possible D gene is TRBD1 (6 bases). The CDR3 has 14 residues. Trimming removed 5 bases at V and 1 base at J, with 11 bases between. The V gene's germline CDR1 is MNHEY and CDR2 SVGAGI. In nucleotides, the CDR3 is TGTGCCAGCAGTCGGGACACTTATAACTATGGCTACACCTTC. Its translation is CASSRDTYNYGYTF.

V gene TRBV6-6 combines with J gene TRBJ2-1; D gene uncertain. V was cut by 2 bases and J by 8 bases, with 7 bases left in between. CDR1 is MNHNY and CDR2 is SVGAGI in the germline V gene (reference sequence). This CDR3 has 12 residues. The CDR3 DNA follows: TGTGCCAGCAGTTACCCCCGGGATGAGCAGTTCTTC. Its protein is CASSYPRDEQFF.

The rearrangement uses TRBV15 and TRBJ2-5; no firm D call. Per the germline V gene, CDR1 is LNHNV and CDR2 is YYDKDF (reference sequence). V lost 2 bases to trimming and J lost 2 bases, with 12 bases between them. This CDR3 has 15 amino acids. In DNA form, the CDR3 reads TGTGCCACCAGCAGAAGTAAGGCGTCGCAAGAGACCCAGTACTTC. It yields the protein CATSRSKASQETQYF.

This clone was detected once. The chain is built from TRBV28 and TRBJ1-5; TRBD1 matches 8 bases. V was clipped by 3 bases and J by 7 bases; unmatched bases: 8. Germline CDR1 and CDR2: MDHEN and SYDVKM. This CDR3 has 15 amino acids. The CDR3 loop reads CASSFSGGMGQPQHF. The CDR3 bases are TGTGCCAGCAGTTTTTCAGGGGGCATGGGGCAGCCCCAGCATTTT.

This clone came up a few times. This chain connects TRBV4-2 to TRBJ1-5; D remains unclear. V dropped 2 bases and J dropped 5 bases, with 10 bases sitting between them. This CDR3 contains 14 residues. CDR1 is LGHNA, CDR2 YNFKEQ, per germline. The CDR3 loop reads CASSQHSEDQPQHF. CDR3 in DNA: TGTGCCAGCAGCCAACACAGCGAGGATCAGCCCCAGCATTTT.

The chain carries TRBV6-5 and TRBJ2-7; the D is unclear. The germline V gene has CDR1 MNHEY and CDR2 SVGAGI. Trimming shortened V by 2 bases and J by 2 bases, and 10 bases separated the two germline ends. The CDR3 length is 14 residues. Here the CDR3 reads CASSYGDPPYEQYF. CDR3 nucleotide sequence: TGTGCCAGCAGTTACGGGGATCCTCCCTACGAGCAGTACTTC.

CDR3: CASNVGVGHTEAFF. The DNA of the CDR3 is TGTGCCAGCAATGTGGGCGTTGGGCACACTGAAGCTTTCTTT. V is TRBV6-5 and J is TRBJ1-1; D remains ambiguous. Germline V gives CDR1 MNHEY, CDR2 SVGAGI. V dropped 7 bases and J dropped 3 bases, with 15 bases sitting between them. CDR3 size: 14 residues.

The rearrangement joins TRBV27 to TRBJ2-5, with D possibly being TRBD2 (5 bases). V was cut by 6 bases and J by 2 bases, with 10 bases left in between. Germline CDR1 MNHEY, CDR2 SMNVEV (reference sequence). CDR3 length equals 13 residues. Here the CDR3 reads CASRSSGQETQYF. CDR3 sequence (DNA): TGTGCCAGCAGGAGTTCGGGACAAGAGACCCAGTACTTC.

The rearrangement joins TRBV7-2 to TRBJ2-5; possibly TRBD2 for D (5 bases). The CDR3 is made up of 13 amino acids. The ends were cut back, 1 base at V and 10 bases at J, with 13 bases in the middle. CDR1 is SGHTA, CDR2 FQGNSA, per germline. CDR3: CASSLDPGWDQYF. The CDR3 DNA reads TGTGCCAGCAGCTTAGACCCGGGGTGGGACCAGTACTTC.

This clone was counted once. V usage is TRBV7-9 and J usage is TRBJ2-2; 11 bases are a match to TRBD1. The germline V gene has CDR1 SEHNR and CDR2 FQNEAQ (reference sequence). This CDR3 has 16 residues. V lost 5 bases to trimming and J lost 6 bases; unmatched junction nucleotides: 8. The CDR3 protein is CASSDWTGGAPGELFF. The CDR3 DNA sequence: TGTGCCAGCAGCGACTGGACAGGGGGCGCGCCCGGGGAGCTGTTTTTT.